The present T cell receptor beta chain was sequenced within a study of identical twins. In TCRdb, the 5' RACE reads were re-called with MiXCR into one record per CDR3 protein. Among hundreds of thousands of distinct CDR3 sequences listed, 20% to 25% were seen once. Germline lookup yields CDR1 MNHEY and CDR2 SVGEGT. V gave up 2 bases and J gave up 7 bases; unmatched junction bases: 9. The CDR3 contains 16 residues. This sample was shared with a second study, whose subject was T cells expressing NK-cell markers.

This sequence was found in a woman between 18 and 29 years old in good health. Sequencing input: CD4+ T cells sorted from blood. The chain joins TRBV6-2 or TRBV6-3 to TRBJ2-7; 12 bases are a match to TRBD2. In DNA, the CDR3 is TGTGCCAGCAGTTACGGCTCCGGGACTAGCGGGTGGGAGCAGTACTTC. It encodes CASSYGSGTSGWEQYF.